This T cell receptor (beta chain) stems from a study of blood T cell repertoires in COVID-19. In the study overall: Samples came from the United States, Italy and Spain, spanning acute and convalescent COVID-19. Sample material is recorded as cDNA or gDNA derived from T cells, B-cell-depleted T cells, or PBMCs.

Source study methods: By means of reference gene primer amplification, nucleated cell counts were estimated. Profiling relied on immunoSEQ multiplex PCR, and the TCRdb table lists in-frame clones only, not all of them. The DNA was the basis for D and trimming; V, J and clone size are from that table. The sample yields more than 95,000 clones, more than 80% seen once. The CDR3 has 14 amino acids. CDR1 and CDR2 (germline): MNHEY, SVGAGI. V dropped 7 bases and J dropped 1; count of bases not matched to a gene: 3. The chain joins TRBV6-5 to TRBJ2-3, with 9 bases that match TRBD2. Source material: peripheral blood. The receptor comes from a woman aged 55-69 years with acute or convalescent COVID-19. The CDR3 sequence is CASTRTSGTDTQYF. In DNA form, the CDR3 reads TGTGCCAGCACTCGGACTAGCGGCACAGATACGCAGTATTTT.